This TCR beta chain comes out of a study of a mutant IDH1 vaccine in newly diagnosed glioma (dated by TCRdb to the early 2020s). Background for the entire study: Of the approximately 33 treated patients, roughly 62% were male and about 40% were female, and the mean age was approximately 40 years. Before enrollment, patients had received standard therapy of radiotherapy alone, temozolomide alone, or radiochemotherapy with temozolomide; most received the combination. Six visits were used for peripheral blood collection: V03 (baseline), V05, V07, V10, V12 and V13. Longitudinal TCRB deep sequencing was done for 20 to 25 treated patients, wherever samples were available for exploratory analyses.

Libraries were made using the immunoSEQ multiplex PCR assay. Rearranged TCR beta chain sequences were amplified with the hsTCRB Kit following the manufacturer's protocol. Sequencing of TCRB libraries was carried out on an Illumina MiSeq. In the authors' own workflow: The proprietary platform of the kit vendor was used for demultiplexing, trimming and gene mapping. TCRdb obtained this table from immuneACCESS and retained in-frame rearrangements with V and J assigned. These tables miss some clones; where compared with another copy, unresolved V genes account for less than half of the shortfall, and the remainder is unexplained. V, J and clone size derive from that table, while D and trimming were established from the DNA sequence. For this sample the table gives tens of thousands of clones, of which around 82% were detected only once. The ten largest clones represent 4.6% of the sample. CDR1 and CDR2 were assigned from the germline V gene as SGHRS and YFSETQ. The cysteine opens and the phenylalanine closes a CDR3 of 18 amino acids. Here the CDR3 DNA is all that survives: 54 bases in frame from base 1.

A remark on this clone: Its antigen target is currently unknown. The junction and the germline gene differ at one end; a read error may be behind it.

Explained via the paper, the time point label denotes: baseline, week 1 (first vaccination visit). The treatment or condition label for this specimen denotes: pre-vaccination baseline after standard-of-care therapy. All donors had newly diagnosed IDH1-mutant astrocytomas of WHO grade 3 or 4 that showed loss of nuclear ATRX. The samples were drawn from NOA16, a multicentre, single-arm, open-label phase I trial in Germany that tested a mutant IDH1 peptide vaccine in humans for the first time. For immunogenicity testing, the blood drawn at visit V03 was used as the baseline sample. Genomic DNA for TCRB sequencing was extracted from EDTA blood using the DNeasy Blood and Tissue Kit. What the research found in general, with its limitations: Availability determined which PBMC samples were chosen for TCRB deep sequencing. Changes in the top peripheral T cell clonotypes picked up by TCRB sequencing did not appear to be linked to pseudoprogression. Across multiple MHC alleles, vaccine-induced immune responses were seen in 90% to 95% of patients. It was noted by the authors that analyses of patient blood samples could not be reproduced owing to sample limitations.

This TCR came from a woman aged 18-29 years with glioma. Some clones in this sample may be carry-over from other donors' samples. Recombination linked TRBV5-1 to TRBJ2-1; the central 14 bases match TRBD2. The source was peripheral blood mononuclear cells (PBMCs), collected from a glioma patient treated with radiotherapy, temozolomide or both. The CDR3 loop reads CASREATSGRASHNEQFF. The DNA reads TGCGCCAGCAGAGAAGCGACTAGCGGGAGGGCCTCCCACAATGAGCAGTTCTTC.